Each of the 29 T cell receptor beta chains below was sequenced from the same sample in a study of T cells after posttransplantation cyclophosphamide. Sequencing used immunoSEQ multiplex PCR; TCRdb keeps in-frame clones, though not all of them. The sample includes more than 8,500 clones, 85% to 90% of them seen just once. The sequenced sample was memory CD4+ T cells sorted from PBMCs. Every receptor here comes from a woman in her sixties in good health, CMV-negative, and a related stem cell transplant donor.

This clone occurred once. The CDR3 region is CASSTGWDNQPQHF. CDR3 DNA: TGTGCCAGCAGTACAGGGTGGGACAATCAGCCCCAGCATTTT. V and J are TRBV6-5 and TRBJ1-5, with D possibly matching TRBD1 (6 bases). Trimming pared 5 bases from V and 3 bases from J, leaving 11 bases between. The CDR3 spans 14 residues. Germline lookup yields CDR1 MNHEY and CDR2 SVGAGI.

This sequence joins TRBV7-2 and TRBJ2-2; perhaps TRBD1 as D (6 bases). The length of the CDR3 is 15 residues. CDR1 and CDR2 from the germline V gene are SGHTA and FQGNSA. Trimming took 4 bases from V and 3 from J, leaving 12 bases between them. CDR3 nucleotides: TGTGCCAGCAGCTCCACCACAGGGCACACCGGGGAGCTGTTTTTT. Its protein product is CASSSTTGHTGELFF.

This chain uses TRBV5-6 with TRBJ2-7; the D is unclear. The CDR3 extends over 15 amino acids. V was cut by 4 bases and J by 5 bases, with 19 bases left in between. Looked up from germline, CDR1 is SGHDT and CDR2 is YYEEEE. This CDR3 reads CASSHPMGIHHEQYF. The CDR3 DNA reads as TGTGCCAGCAGCCACCCTATGGGCATTCACCACGAGCAGTACTTC.

The DNA for the CDR3 is TGTGCCAGCAGCCCCCTCGGGACTAGCGGCTCCTACGAGCAGTACTTC. Translated: CASSPLGTSGSYEQYF. The chain combines TRBV9 with TRBJ2-7; TRBD2 matches 11 bases. This CDR3 has 16 residues. Looked up from germline, CDR1 is SGDLS and CDR2 is YYNGEE. The ends lost 4 bases at V and 0 bases at J; junction bases unmatched: 6.

V and J are TRBV15 and TRBJ2-5; 10 bases are shared with TRBD1. The CDR3 is 16 amino acids. V dropped 5 bases and J dropped 5; count of bases not matched to a gene: 11. The germline V gene has CDR1 LNHNV and CDR2 YYDKDF (reference sequence). The CDR3 nucleotides read TGTGCCACCAGCGGGCTCCGGGACAGGGGTGGGGAGACCCAGTACTTC. Translating gives CATSGLRDRGGETQYF.

Only one count was recorded for this clone. The chain is built from TRBV2 and TRBJ2-7, with D perhaps matching TRBD1 (5 bases). CDR1 is SNHLY, CDR2 FYNNEI, per germline. This CDR3 contains 14 residues. Trimming took off 2 bases at V and 5 bases at J, with 13 bases between the two ends. CDR3 loop: CASSEQGVGDEQYF. Written as DNA, the CDR3 is TGTGCCAGCAGTGAACAAGGGGTTGGGGACGAGCAGTACTTC.

The rearrangement joins TRBV5-1 to TRBJ2-3; D is ambiguous. In germline, CDR1 is SGHRS, CDR2 YFSETQ. The V end lost 0 bases, the J end lost 8 bases, and 4 bases lay between the germline ends. The CDR3 runs 11 residues. The CDR3 spells CASSLAGTQYF. For the CDR3, the DNA is TGCGCCAGCAGCTTGGCCGGTACGCAGTATTTT. Full variable domain (rest looked up from reference TRBV5-1 and TRBJ2-3): KAGVTQTPRYLIKTRGQQVTLSCSPISGHRSVSWYQQTPGQGLQFLFEYFSETQRNKGNFPGRFSGRQFSNSRSEMNVSTLELGDSALYLCASSLAGTQYFGPGTRLTVL.

V and J are TRBV19 and TRBJ2-3; the D is unclear. The germline gives CDR1 LNHDA, CDR2 SQIVND (reference sequence). This CDR3 spans 13 amino acids. Trimming stripped 4 bases from V and 6 bases from J, with 11 bases between. CDR3 amino acids: CASSNRPGDTQYF. The CDR3 DNA is TGTGCCAGTAGTAATCGACCCGGGGATACGCAGTATTTT.

Of note for this clone: One junction end disagrees with the germline gene, perhaps due to a read error. Other nucleotide sequences from this sample produce the same CDR3. The V and J genes are TRBV6-6 and TRBJ1-6, with D unclear. CDR1 is MNHNY and CDR2 is SVGAGI in the germline V gene (reference sequence). This CDR3 contains 11 residues. CDR3 sequence: CASRTNSPLHF. The CDR3 DNA follows: TGTGCCAGCAGGACAAATTCCCCCCTCCACTTT.

V gene TRBV19 combines with J gene TRBJ2-7, with 8 bases aligning to TRBD1. This CDR3 has 14 residues. Germline V gene sequence: CDR1 LNHDA, CDR2 SQIVND (reference sequence). The ends lost 8 bases at V and 5 bases at J; junction bases unmatched: 11. The CDR3 here is CASRDRRVGDEQYF. As DNA, the CDR3 is TGTGCCAGTCGGGACAGGCGTGTTGGAGACGAGCAGTACTTC.

The chain recombines TRBV7-2 with TRBJ2-7, with 8 bases aligning to TRBD1. The V gene's germline CDR1 is SGHTA and CDR2 FQGNSA. This CDR3 is built from 17 residues. The junction had 11 bases not matched to a gene; V was cut back by 2 bases and J by 2 bases. The CDR3 nucleotides read TGTGCCAGCAGCTTAAGGGCATCGGGGACAGGCCCCTACGAGCAGTACGTC. It encodes CASSLRASGTGPYEQYV.

The chain links TRBV27 to TRBJ2-5; 9 bases are a match to TRBD1. With 3 bases clipped from V and 2 bases from J, the junction kept 7 bases outside the gene matches. The CDR3 loop spans 16 amino acids. Germline V CDR1 and CDR2: MNHEY, SMNVEV (reference sequence). DNA for the CDR3: TGTGCCAGCAGTTTCCCCGGGACAGGGCGTCAAGAGACCCAGTACTTC. Translating gives CASSFPGTGRQETQYF.

This clone has just a few counts. The J gene is TRBJ2-5, the V gene TRBV6-5, with D perhaps matching TRBD2 (6 bases). Deletions cut 8 bases from V and 4 bases from J, with 14 bases between. CDR3 size: 13 residues. Germline CDR1 and CDR2: MNHEY and SVGAGI. The CDR3 DNA reads as TGTGCCAGCGGGCAGAGCGGGCCAGAGACCCAGTACTTC. It translates to CASGQSGPETQYF.

The CDR3 is CASSFDSYTGELFF. CDR3 coding DNA: TGTGCCAGCAGCTTCGACAGTTACACCGGGGAGCTGTTTTTT. The rearrangement uses TRBV11-3 and TRBJ2-2, with D possibly matching TRBD1 (5 bases). The germline gives CDR1 SGHNT, CDR2 YENEEA. Deletions cut 3 bases from V and 3 bases from J, with 8 bases between. The CDR3 extends over 14 amino acids.

This clone was seen only once. V and J are TRBV29-1 and TRBJ1-2; D perhaps matches TRBD1 (6 bases). V was trimmed by 2 bases and J by 8 bases, leaving 18 bases between them. Germline lookup yields CDR1 SQVTM and CDR2 ANQGSEA. The CDR3 is 14 residues long. In DNA form, the CDR3 reads TGCAGCGTTGAATATGGGCAGGGGACGGGCGGCTACACCTTC. Translation gives CSVEYGQGTGGYTF.

This chain links TRBV10-1 with TRBJ1-5; D is ambiguous. V was clipped by 3 bases and J by 4 bases, with 13 bases between them. The CDR3 sequence is 15 residues long. Germline-derived CDR1 and CDR2 are WNHNN and SYGVQD (reference sequence). The CDR3 spells CASSETKQWNQPQHF. The CDR3 DNA reads as TGCGCCAGCAGTGAAACCAAACAGTGGAATCAGCCCCAGCATTTT.

On this clone: Sequence at one end of the junction differs from germline and may be a read error. Other DNA sequences in this specimen translate into the identical CDR3. The V and J genes are TRBV18 and TRBJ1-1; D is unclear. Germline V lookup: CDR1 KGHSH, CDR2 LQKENI. The CDR3 totals 15 residues. This CDR3 is CASSPSPGSGSEAFF. CDR3 DNA sequence: TGTGCTAGCTCACCGAGCCCGGGGAGCGGATCTGAAGCTTTCTTT.

This chain connects TRBV4-3 to TRBJ1-4, with D hard to call. The V gene's germline CDR1 is LGHNA and CDR2 YSLEER. Trimming removed 0 bases from V and 1 base from J, with 6 bases in between. The CDR3 runs 15 residues. CDR3 DNA sequence: TGCGCCAGCAGCCAAGATCACGGAACTAATGAAAAACTGTTTTTT. This translates into CASSQDHGTNEKLFF.

The rearrangement links TRBV10-3 to TRBJ2-1; 8 bases line up with TRBD2. The CDR3 length is 14 residues. Germline loops: CDR1 ENHRY, CDR2 SYGVKD. V shed 8 bases, J shed 4 bases, and the junction held 7 bases outside the gene matches. The CDR3 loop reads CAISPAGVYNEQFF. DNA of the CDR3: TGTGCCATCTCCCCAGCGGGAGTGTACAATGAGCAGTTCTTC.

The chain carries TRBV25-1 and TRBJ1-3, with D possibly matching TRBD1 (5 bases). The germline CDR1 and CDR2 sequences are MGHDK and SYGVNS. This CDR3 is 16 amino acids long. Trimming removed 3 bases at V and 4 bases at J, with 16 bases between. Here the CDR3 DNA reads TGTGCCAGCAGTGAGAATCGGGGGAGAGAGGGAAACACCATATATTTT. It encodes CASSENRGREGNTIYF.

This clone was picked up one time. The chain uses TRBV5-5 and TRBJ1-5; a weak D match, TRBD1 (6 bases). There are 15 residues in the CDR3. Trimming removed 2 bases from V and 6 bases from J, with 15 bases in between. Germline V gene lookup returns CDR1 SGHKS and CDR2 YYEKEE (reference sequence). The CDR3 DNA sequence: TGTGCCAGCAGCTTTTCACAGGGACCTACTCAGCCCCAGCATTTT. Translation gives CASSFSQGPTQPQHF. The variable domain in full, with the rest retrieved from reference TRBV5-5 and TRBJ1-5, is DAGVTQSPTHLIKTRGQQVTLRCSPISGHKSVSWYQQVLGQGPQFIFQYYEKEERGRGNFPDRFSARQFPNYSSELNVNALLLGDSALYLCASSFSQGPTQPQHFGDGTRLSIL.

The genes are TRBV27 and TRBJ2-3; 10 bases align to TRBD2. Germline lookup yields CDR1 MNHEY and CDR2 SMNVEV (reference sequence). The CDR3 contains 13 residues. The V segment lost 11 bases and the J segment 6 bases; nucleotides outside the gene matches: 8. The CDR3 loop is CAARLAGADTQYF. For the CDR3, the DNA is TGTGCCGCGCGGCTAGCGGGAGCTGATACGCAGTATTTT.

The J gene is TRBJ2-3, the V gene TRBV11-2, with no clear D. The germline V and J ends were trimmed by 7 bases and 0 bases, with 14 bases remaining between them. The CDR3 length is 15 residues. CDR1 and CDR2 (germline): SGHAT, FQNNGV. CDR3 in amino acids: CASNPVGFSTDTQYF. CDR3 DNA sequence: TGTGCCAGCAACCCCGTCGGGTTTAGCACAGATACGCAGTATTTT.

Details on this clone: The sample carries other DNA sequences with the same CDR3. The chain links TRBV7-2 to TRBJ1-6; no firm D call. V lost 3 bases to trimming and J lost 9 bases, with 15 bases between them. Germline V CDR1 and CDR2: SGHTA, FQGNSA. The CDR3 covers 15 residues. CDR3 region: CASSFYEGAISPLHF. The CDR3 DNA is TGTGCCAGCAGCTTTTACGAGGGAGCCATTTCACCCCTCCACTTT.

This sequence joins TRBV4-2 and TRBJ2-2, with 13 bases fitting TRBD2. Germline V gene sequence: CDR1 LGHNA, CDR2 YNFKEQ. The CDR3 spans 19 residues. V was pared by 0 bases and J by 5 bases, with 9 bases of the junction left unmatched. The CDR3: CASSQDGSGLAGITGELFF. For the CDR3, the DNA is TGTGCCAGCAGCCAAGACGGTTCGGGACTAGCGGGGATTACCGGGGAGCTGTTTTTT.

In the case of this clone: The same CDR3 also results from other DNA sequences found in this sample. The chain employs TRBV11-2 and TRBJ2-6, with 12 bases matching TRBD2. The germline V gene has CDR1 SGHAT and CDR2 FQNNGV. Trimming removed 4 bases from V and 1 base from J; junction bases left unmatched: 2. This CDR3 region has 17 residues. The CDR3, as DNA: TGTGCCAGCAGCTCCGGACTAGCGGGATCTGGGGCCAACGTCCTGACTTTC. It is translated as CASSSGLAGSGANVLTF.

The sample holds a few counts of this clone. V gene TRBV2 combines with J gene TRBJ1-2, with D perhaps matching TRBD1 (5 bases). The CDR3 runs to 14 residues. V was clipped by 1 base and J by 6 bases, with 12 bases between them. The germline gives CDR1 SNHLY, CDR2 FYNNEI. The CDR3 loop reads CASSEEFAGNGYTF. The CDR3 DNA reads TGTGCCAGCAGTGAAGAATTTGCAGGGAATGGCTACACCTTC.

The rearrangement uses TRBV4-3 and TRBJ1-2, with TRBD1 identical over 7 bases. The CDR3 loop spans 14 amino acids. V was clipped by 1 base and J by 4 bases; unmatched bases: 3. Germline CDR1 and CDR2: LGHNA and YSLEER. In nucleotides, the CDR3 is TGCGCCAGCAGCCAAGTAACAGGGGTCTATGGCTACACCTTC. It codes for CASSQVTGVYGYTF.

The chain recombines TRBV18 with TRBJ1-2; 8 bases match TRBD1. Germline CDR1 KGHSH, CDR2 LQKENI. Losses at the gene ends were 5 bases for V and 2 bases for J; bases not matched to a gene: 10. The CDR3 covers 16 residues. CDR3 sequence (DNA): TGTGCCAGCTCATCCCTAGGACAGGGATTGAACTATGGCTACACCTTC. It translates to CASSSLGQGLNYGYTF. Full variable domain (missing parts from reference TRBV18 and TRBJ1-2): NAGVMQNPRHLVRRRGQEARLRCSPMKGHSHVYWYRQLPEEGLKFMVYLQKENIIDESGMPKERFSAEFPKEGPSILRIQQVVRGDSAAYFCASSSLGQGLNYGYTFGSGTRLTVV.